What follows are 13 T cell receptor beta chains derived from one specimen sequenced in a study of post-analysis software for immune sequencing data. Overall study results and limits: TRBV segments more frequent in patients than in controls numbered roughly 5 and included TRBV5-6, TRBV5-1 and TRBV20-1.

These receptors have no known antigen. Libraries were made from TCR beta cDNA, and they carried unique molecular identifiers. TCRdb called the PCR reads again in MiXCR, with one record for every CDR3 protein. The sample lists about 460,000 distinct CDR3 sequences; roughly 45% were seen once. Sequencing was carried out using blood. The receptors here all came from a girl between 10 and 17 years old with multiple sclerosis.

The rearrangement links TRBV7-9 to TRBJ2-2, with 9 bases fitting TRBD1. V gave up 5 bases and J gave up 5 bases; unmatched junction bases: 15. The CDR3 runs to 18 residues. Germline V gives CDR1 SEHNR, CDR2 FQNEAQ (reference sequence). The CDR3 DNA is TGTGCCAGCAGCACCCCTAGTCGGGACAGGGCCGGGACCGGGGAGCTGTTTTTT. This encodes CASSTPSRDRAGTGELFF.

This rearrangement joins TRBV6-6 to TRBJ1-2; D gene uncertain. The V gene's germline CDR1 is MNHNY and CDR2 SVGAGI (reference sequence). The CDR3 extends over 13 amino acids. V was cut by 6 bases and J by 6 bases, with 14 bases left in between. The CDR3 sequence: CASSDPAINGYTF. CDR3 sequence (DNA): TGTGCCAGCAGCGATCCGGCAATTAATGGCTACACCTTC.

The sample holds a few counts of this clonotype. J is TRBJ2-6 and V is TRBV12-3 or TRBV12-4; 8 nucleotides line up with TRBD1. The CDR3 sequence is 17 residues long. Unmatched junction bases numbered 7, after V lost 6 bases and J lost 0 bases. CDR3 in DNA: TGTGCCAGCAGCTCGGGACAGGTTATCTCTGGGGCCAACGTCCTGACTTTC. This sequence encodes CASSSGQVISGANVLTF.

The chain employs TRBV5-1 and TRBJ1-5; possibly TRBD1 for D (5 bases). V lost 4 bases and J lost 2, with 16 bases in between. The CDR3 consists of 16 residues. The germline CDR1 and CDR2 sequences are SGHRS and YFSETQ. CDR3 nucleotides: TGCGCCAGCAGCCTCTTAGGGTTGGGGGGCAATCAGCCCCAGCATTTT. This translates into CASSLLGLGGNQPQHF.

The gene calls are TRBV7-3 and TRBJ2-6; D not certain. Germline CDR1 is SGHTA and CDR2 is FQGTGA. The length of the CDR3 is 16 residues. The germline V and J ends were trimmed by 2 bases and 1 base, with 9 bases remaining between them. The CDR3 loop reads CASSLVPISGANVLTF. The CDR3 DNA follows: TGTGCCAGCAGCTTAGTCCCGATATCTGGGGCCAACGTCCTGACTTTC.

The rearrangement uses TRBV7-3 and TRBJ2-5, with no clear D. The CDR3 consists of 13 residues. The germline V gene encodes CDR1 SGHTA and CDR2 FQGTGA. V lost 4 bases to trimming and J lost 1 base, with 7 bases between them. The CDR3 is CASSWGSQETQYF. The DNA of the CDR3 is TGTGCCAGCAGCTGGGGTTCCCAAGAGACCCAGTACTTC.

This clonotype has only a few counts. V gene TRBV7-2 combines with J gene TRBJ2-7; tentatively, D is TRBD1 (6 bases). The CDR3 length is 15 residues. V was clipped by 5 bases and J by 0 bases, with 14 bases between them. Germline CDR1 SGHTA, CDR2 FQGNSA. The CDR3 protein is CASSTRGGLSYEQYF. The CDR3 DNA sequence: TGTGCCAGCAGCACACGAGGGGGTCTCTCCTACGAGCAGTACTTC.

J is TRBJ1-6 and V is TRBV5-6; D not resolved. The CDR3 totals 13 residues. Germline lookup yields CDR1 SGHDT and CDR2 YYEEEE. V dropped 2 bases and J dropped 7 bases, with 7 bases sitting between them. The CDR3 is CASSLGRNSPLHF. The CDR3 DNA is TGTGCCAGCAGCTTAGGACGGAATTCACCCCTCCACTTT.

This chain connects TRBV6-4 to TRBJ1-1; D gene ambiguous. The V gene's germline CDR1 is MRHNA and CDR2 SNTAGT. V was cut by 7 bases and J by 3 bases, with 12 bases left in between. The CDR3 extends over 13 amino acids. The CDR3 DNA follows: TGTGCCAGCAAGAAACAACAACACACTGAAGCTTTCTTT. Encoded protein: CASKKQQHTEAFF.

The genes are TRBV7-2 and TRBJ2-1; tentative D call: TRBD1 (6 bases). Germline CDR1 is SGHTA and CDR2 is FQGNSA. The CDR3 has 14 amino acids. Deletions cut 5 bases from V and 4 bases from J, with 12 bases between. The CDR3 bases are TGTGCCAGCAGCCCCGAGAGGGGGTACAATGAGCAGTTCTTC. Protein sequence: CASSPERGYNEQFF.

This clonotype was detected once. The V and J genes are TRBV28 and TRBJ1-2, with 7 bases lining up with TRBD1. The CDR3 has 14 amino acids. The ends lost 8 bases at V and 2 bases at J; junction bases unmatched: 8. Germline V lookup: CDR1 MDHEN, CDR2 SYDVKM. CDR3 in amino acids: CASHVRGGNYGYTF. The CDR3 coding sequence is TGTGCCAGCCACGTCAGGGGGGGAAACTATGGCTACACCTTC.

This rearrangement joins TRBV20-1 to TRBJ2-7; no firm D call. Germline V gene lookup returns CDR1 DFQATT and CDR2 SNEGSKA (reference sequence). V lost 0 bases to trimming and J lost 3 bases, with 6 bases between them. CDR3 length equals 12 residues. CDR3 DNA sequence: TGCAGTGCTAGAGATCCGAGCTACGAGCAGTACTTC. It encodes CSARDPSYEQYF.

With regard to this clonotype: One end of the junction varies from germline; a read error may be responsible. The chain joins TRBV12-3 or TRBV12-4 to TRBJ1-1; D perhaps matches TRBD1 (6 bases). CDR3 length: 14 residues. The CDR3 protein is CANSFDRTNTEAFF. Here the CDR3 DNA reads TGTGCCAACAGTTTCGACAGGACGAACACTGAAGCTTTCTTT.